Listed below are T cell receptor beta chains from one sample, sequenced in a study of response to subunit inactivated influenza vaccine. One entry per CDR3 protein results from TCRdb running MiXCR on the RT-PCR reads. The profile shows some 540,000 distinct CDR3 sequences, around 21% of them singletons. This sample also appeared in a second study, on T cells expressing NK-cell markers.

Sequenced here: CD4+ T cells sorted from PBMCs, sampled about 13 days after vaccination. These receptors were taken from a man between 50 and 59 years old who received an inactivated influenza vaccine. The CDR3 runs from the conserved cysteine through the conserved F or W. D genes are given only for firm matches. Size is omitted from some rows. Given values are once, few, many or a class for expanded clones.

cdr3_aa cdr3_nt d_call j_call clone_size v_call
CASSLIGSVHEQFF TGTGCCAGCAGCTTAATCGGGTCCGTCCATGAGCAGTTCTTC NA TRBJ2-1 NA TRBV7-3
CASSDPRGSGSTDTQYF TGTGCCAGCAGCGATCCTCGGGGTAGCGGAAGCACAGATACGCAGTATTTT NA TRBJ2-3 NA TRBV28
CASSPNFSGSTDTQYF TGCGCCAGCAGTCCGAATTTTAGCGGGAGCACAGATACGCAGTATTTT TRBD2 TRBJ2-3 NA TRBV5-1
CASSWGARGYTF TGTGCCAGCAGTTGGGGGGCAAGGGGCTACACCTTC NA TRBJ1-2 few TRBV12-3/TRBV12-4
CASSIRGQDGSPLHF TGTGCCAGTAGTATAAGGGGACAGGACGGATCACCCCTCCACTTT TRBD1 TRBJ1-6 NA TRBV19
CASRKGTGPSYEQYF TGTGCCAGCAGGAAGGGGACAGGGCCGAGTTACGAGCAGTACTTC TRBD1 TRBJ2-7 NA TRBV6-1
CASSFDRVNQPQHF TGTGCCAGCAGTTTCGACAGGGTCAATCAGCCCCAGCATTTT TRBD1 TRBJ1-5 NA TRBV12-3/TRBV12-4
CASSPQRGKAQYF TGTGCCAGCAGCCCCCAGCGGGGGAAGGCGCAGTATTTT TRBD2 TRBJ2-3 NA TRBV6-2/TRBV6-3
CASSSDSPYEQYF TGCGCCAGCAGCTCCGACTCTCCCTACGAGCAGTACTTC NA TRBJ2-7 NA TRBV5-1
CASSQGGGGYNEQFF TGCGCCAGCAGCCAAGGGGGTGGGGGATACAATGAGCAGTTCTTC NA TRBJ2-1 few TRBV4-3
CASSLRLAGDEQFF TGCGCCAGCAGCTTACGACTAGCAGGCGATGAGCAGTTCTTC TRBD2 TRBJ2-1 NA TRBV5-1
CSARPRLGRFNEQFF TGCAGTGCTAGGCCGAGGCTGGGTCGCTTCAATGAGCAGTTCTTC NA TRBJ2-1 few TRBV20-1
CASSQQMRRTDTQYF TGTGCCAGCAGCCAACAGATGCGTCGCACAGATACGCAGTATTTT NA TRBJ2-3 few TRBV7-2
CASSLDEQLTDTQYF TGTGCCAGCAGCTTAGATGAACAGCTCACAGATACGCAGTATTTT NA TRBJ2-3 NA TRBV7-8
CASSSAGQNTEAFF TGTGCCAGCAGTTCGGCGGGGCAGAACACTGAAGCTTTCTTT NA TRBJ1-1 NA TRBV6-5
CASSLGGGASDTQYF TGCGCCAGCAGCTTGGGCGGGGGGGCCTCAGATACGCAGTATTTT TRBD2 TRBJ2-3 NA TRBV5-1
CASSLGTGSHEQYF TGTGCCAGCTCCCTTGGGACAGGGTCCCACGAGCAGTACTTC TRBD1 TRBJ2-7 NA TRBV7-6
CASSQASGLLIHRSDTQYF TGTGCCAGCAGCCAAGCTAGCGGATTACTTATACACAGATCGGATACGCAGTATTTT TRBD2 TRBJ2-3 NA TRBV3-1
CASSARQGASTDTQYF TGTGCCAGCAGCGCCCGACAGGGGGCAAGTACAGATACGCAGTATTTT TRBD1 TRBJ2-3 NA TRBV11-2
CASSQGTENTEAFF TGTGCCAGCAGTCAGGGGACAGAGAACACTGAAGCTTTCTTT TRBD1 TRBJ1-1 many TRBV12-3/TRBV12-4
CSAANPLENTIYF TGCAGTGCAGCGAACCCATTGGAAAACACCATATATTTT NA TRBJ1-3 NA TRBV20-1
CASSRTESGGWTEAFF TGTGCCAGCAGCCGGACCGAGTCCGGGGGGTGGACTGAAGCTTTCTTT NA TRBJ1-1 few TRBV7-8
CASSLYGLRTGGAYGYTF TGTGCCAGCAGTTTATACGGACTTCGGACAGGGGGTGCCTATGGCTACACCTTC TRBD1 TRBJ1-2 few TRBV27
CASRDQGAVGPNQPQHF TGTGCCAGCAGGGACCAGGGGGCGGTTGGCCCGAATCAGCCCCAGCATTTT TRBD1 TRBJ1-5 NA TRBV6-1
CASSHSPLHTQYF TGTGCCAGCAGCCACAGCCCCCTTCATACGCAGTATTTT NA TRBJ2-3 NA TRBV11-2
CASSERIGNEQYF TGTGCCAGCAGTGAAAGGATAGGAAACGAGCAGTACTTC NA TRBJ2-7 NA TRBV2
CASSPGLVADTQYF TGTGCCAGCAGCCCTGGACTAGTAGCAGATACGCAGTATTTT TRBD2 TRBJ2-3 NA TRBV13
CSAISANYGYTF TGCAGTGCAATCAGTGCTAACTATGGCTACACCTTC NA TRBJ1-2 many TRBV20-1
CASSRLGSNNEQFF TGTGCCAGCAGCCGCTTGGGGTCTAACAATGAGCAGTTCTTC NA TRBJ2-1 few TRBV6-2/TRBV6-3
CASSLGESKAFF TGTGCCAGCAGCCTCGGGGAATCAAAAGCTTTCTTT NA TRBJ1-1 few TRBV7-9
CASSLVGRREWETQYF TGTGCCAGCAGCTTAGTCGGTAGACGGGAGTGGGAGACCCAGTACTTC NA TRBJ2-5 NA TRBV7-2
CAGRTEEFNNEQFF TGTGCCGGAAGGACAGAAGAATTTAACAATGAGCAGTTCTTC NA TRBJ2-1 NA TRBV6-1
CASTQKLAPRETQHF TGTGCCAGCACCCAGAAACTGGCCCCTCGCGAGACCCAGCATTTT NA TRBJ1-5 few TRBV28
CASSGGPYNEQFF TGTGCCAGCAGCGGGGGGCCCTACAATGAGCAGTTCTTC NA TRBJ2-1 many TRBV11-2
CASSLAIPGGEKLFF TGTGCCAGCAGCTTAGCGATTCCGGGGGGTGAAAAACTGTTTTTT NA TRBJ1-4 few TRBV7-8
CASRPWERDTGELFF TGCGCCAGCCGCCCTTGGGAGCGGGACACCGGGGAGCTGTTTTTT NA TRBJ2-2 few TRBV5-1
CASRPGTSDQETQYF TGTGCCAGCAGGCCCGGGACTAGCGACCAAGAGACCCAGTACTTC TRBD2 TRBJ2-5 NA TRBV7-9